Listed here are 8 T cell receptor beta chains from one sample, sequenced in a study of shared clonotypes between healthy human individuals (dated by TCRdb to 2018 to 2020). The library relied on the immunoSEQ multiplex PCR assay. TCRdb carries this immuneACCESS record with in-frame sequences only. Its versions omit some clonotypes, under half of them owing to an unresolved V gene in the studies checked, with the rest unexplained. The sample table contains 2 million to 2.5 million clones; only one count was recorded for over 85% of them. About 0.38% of the sample goes to the ten largest clones. The sequencing input was naive CD4+ T cells from PBMCs. The cell subset or site tag for this specimen amounts to: CD45RA+ positively selected. The origin of the receptors is a man aged 18 to 30 in good health. Some clones in this sample may be carry-over from other donors' samples.

This clone was recorded only once. This sample also contains other DNA sequences that code for the same CDR3. The chain carries TRBV5-1 and TRBJ2-1; 10 nucleotides agree with TRBD2. This CDR3 region has 15 residues. The germline V gene has CDR1 SGHRS and CDR2 YFSETQ. J gave up 3 bases and V 4 bases, and 4 bases lay outside the gene matches. The CDR3 region is CASSLAGVDYNEQFF. The DNA of the CDR3 is TGCGCCAGCAGCCTAGCGGGAGTCGACTACAATGAGCAGTTCTTC.

The chain recombines TRBV7-2 with TRBJ2-7; maybe TRBD1 (6 bases). Germline CDR1 reads SGHTA; CDR2 reads FQGNSA. Trimming took 2 bases from V and 9 from J, leaving 14 bases between them. CDR3 length: 13 amino acids. The DNA of the CDR3 is TGTGCCAGCAGCTTAACAGGGTATTCGCGGCAGTACTTC. Translation: CASSLTGYSRQYF.

This chain links TRBV29-1 with TRBJ2-3; D unclear. V lost 7 bases and J lost 6, with 17 bases in between. Germline loops: CDR1 SQVTM, CDR2 ANQGSEA. The CDR3 runs 13 residues. In DNA, the CDR3 is TGCAGCGCCTCCCTTAATCTGGGGGATACGCAGTATTTT. This sequence encodes CSASLNLGDTQYF.

The CDR3 DNA reads as TGTGCCAGCAGTTTATCGTATATTAGCCTGACAAAGGACGAGCAGTACTTC. Translation gives CASSLSYISLTKDEQYF. J is TRBJ2-7 and V is TRBV27; D unclear. The CDR3 spans 17 residues. Germline assignment: CDR1 MNHEY and CDR2 SMNVEV (reference sequence). The ends were cut back, 0 bases at V and 5 bases at J, with 20 bases in the middle.

This clone has just a few counts. The same CDR3 is also encoded by other DNA sequences in this sample. V usage is TRBV7-2 and J usage is TRBJ2-2; 7 bases align to TRBD2. The CDR3 extends over 15 amino acids. The V gene end was trimmed by 2 bases and the J gene end by 0 bases; junction bases not matched to a gene: 0. CDR1 SGHTA and CDR2 FQGNSA come from the germline V gene. CDR3 in DNA: TGTGCCAGCAGCTTAAGCGGGGCGAACACCGGGGAGCTGTTTTTT. Its protein product is CASSLSGANTGELFF.

The rearrangement uses TRBV11-3 and TRBJ2-1; TRBD2 aligns across 7 bases. The CDR3 sequence is 14 residues long. Germline lookup yields CDR1 SGHNT and CDR2 YENEEA. J gave up 8 bases and V 0 bases, and 4 bases lay outside the gene matches. The CDR3 loop reads CASSLDREEDEQFF. In nucleotides, the CDR3 is TGTGCCAGCAGCTTAGATCGGGAGGAGGATGAGCAGTTCTTC.

The chain employs TRBV7-8 and TRBJ2-1; tentative D call: TRBD2 (7 bases). Trimming cost V 4 bases and J 8 bases, with 15 bases left between them. Germline CDR1 reads SGHVS; CDR2 reads FQNEAQ. The CDR3 contains 14 residues. In DNA, the CDR3 is TGTGCCAGCAGCTATGGAGGGGGGGAGGATGAGCAGTTCTTC. This codes for CASSYGGGEDEQFF.

The rearrangement links TRBV7-8 to TRBJ1-5, with 8 bases aligning to TRBD1. The V and J ends lost 5 bases and 3 bases, in that order; junction bases with no gene match: 9. From germline, CDR1 is SGHVS and CDR2 FQNEAQ. CDR3 size: 16 residues. CDR3 sequence reads: CASSPLGTGYNQPQHF. DNA of the CDR3: TGTGCCAGCAGCCCCCTCGGGACAGGTTACAATCAGCCCCAGCATTTT.